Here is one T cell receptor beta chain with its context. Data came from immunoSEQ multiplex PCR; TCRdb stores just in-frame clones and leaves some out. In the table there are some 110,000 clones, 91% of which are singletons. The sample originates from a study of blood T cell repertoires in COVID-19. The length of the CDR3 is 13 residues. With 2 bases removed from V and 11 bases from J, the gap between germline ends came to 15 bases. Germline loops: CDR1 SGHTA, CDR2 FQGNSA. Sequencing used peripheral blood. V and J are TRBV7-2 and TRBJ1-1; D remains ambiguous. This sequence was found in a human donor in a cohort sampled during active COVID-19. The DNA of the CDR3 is TGTGCCAGCAGCTTAATCAAAGCTACCGCGGCTTTCTTT. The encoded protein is CASSLIKATAAFF.